This T cell receptor (beta chain) was sequenced during a study of spatial heterogeneity in lung cancer. Study-wide context: Consistently, beta-chain sequences turned up in larger numbers than alpha-chain sequences did. Raw reads showed each unique TCR and UMI combination turning up more than ten times on average.

TCR cDNA molecules each carried a unique molecular identifier. TCRdb itself ran the 5' RACE reads through MiXCR, one entry per CDR3 protein. The data contain 9,500 to 15,000 distinct CDR3 sequences, 5.5% to 8% of them singletons. Time point of the sample: sample taken at primary tumor resection. Researchers sequenced whole RNA taken from tumor, nontumor lung or frozen PBMC without sorting. The ends lost 0 bases at V and 9 bases at J; junction bases unmatched: 9. This CDR3 comprises 17 residues. CDR1 DFQATT and CDR2 SNEGSKA come from the germline V gene (reference sequence). This clonotype was seen a few times. The library was built for alpha chains, so this beta chain is an off-target read and its size means little.

This sample comprised normal lung tissue next to the tumor, obtained at surgery. The receptor comes from a male donor with early-stage non-small cell lung cancer. V is TRBV20-1 and J is TRBJ2-4; TRBD2 matches 15 bases. The CDR3 protein is CSARDLRTSGRGSIQYF. DNA for the CDR3: TGCAGTGCTAGAGATCTTCGGACTAGCGGGAGGGGGAGCATTCAGTACTTC.